This TCR beta chain was identified in a study of T cell changes during pregnancy in multiple sclerosis. Libraries were prepared by immunoSEQ multiplex PCR; TCRdb keeps only in-frame clonotypes and omits some of them. The data hold roughly 69,000 clones, with about 91% observed a single time. The CDR3 is 13 residues long. The V gene's germline CDR1 is SQVTM and CDR2 ANQGSEA. V lost 4 bases, J lost 0 bases, and 7 bases lay in between. The receptor was isolated from a female donor with multiple sclerosis, enrolled in a pregnancy study. The chain links TRBV29-1 to TRBJ1-3; no clear D gene. The specimen comprised peripheral blood, sampled after pregnancy. The CDR3, as DNA: TGCAGCGTTGTCCCTAGCTCTGGAAACACCATATATTTT. This gives the protein CSVVPSSGNTIYF.